This T cell receptor beta chain was retrieved from a study of blood T cells in healthy people across ages. In its sample, this clonotype was seen a few times. V was cut by 1 base and J by 5 bases, with 17 bases left in between. This CDR3 spans 16 amino acids. CDR1 is SEHNR, CDR2 FQNEAQ, per germline (reference sequence). A J-beta primer mix and a sample-barcoded 5' primer were used in a second PCR of about 7 to 11 cycles. MiXCR, applied by TCRdb to the 5' RACE reads, yields one record per CDR3 protein. The sample has around 790,000 distinct CDR3 sequences; under 45% are singletons. Material: blood. This clonotype was sampled from a man aged 55-75 years in good health. This sequence joins TRBV7-9 and TRBJ2-5, with D possibly matching TRBD2 (6 bases). This chain's CDR3 is CASSLGPRASGETQYF. The CDR3, as DNA: TGTGCCAGCAGCTTAGGGCCCAGAGCCAGCGGGGAGACCCAGTACTTC.